This T cell receptor beta chain was found in a study of immune cell composition in non-small cell lung cancer. Normal lung was sampled as far from the tumour as possible, at least 3 cm. Genomic DNA came from frozen unsorted single-cell suspensions. CDR1 SEHNR and CDR2 FQNEAQ come from the germline V gene (reference sequence). The CDR3 contains 14 residues. V lost 3 bases and J 2 bases, leaving 10 bases between the germline ends. TCRdb keeps only in-frame clones here, not all; method: immunoSEQ multiplex PCR. The sample consists of roughly 8,100 clones, approximately 61% of them appearing once. Study outcomes and limitations: Dominant in vivo tumour-associated clones were not shown to share tumour-reactive sequences. No significant correlation existed between pack-years smoked and tumour clonality. Squamous carcinomas (approximately 75%) more often had tumour-associated clones >0.5% than adenocarcinomas (33%).

This clone was seen a few times. What it binds is not known. This TCR was recovered from a human donor with non-small cell lung cancer. The rearrangement joins TRBV7-9 to TRBJ1-1; D gene uncertain. Sequencing was done on a sample of non-adjacent lung tissue. The CDR3: CASSLVDSNTEAFF. The CDR3 DNA sequence: TGTGCCAGCAGCTTGGTGGACTCCAACACTGAAGCTTTCTTT. Using reference TRBV7-9 and TRBJ1-1 for the parts outside the CDR3, the full variable domain is DTGVSQNPRHKITKRGQNVTFRCDPISEHNRLYWYRQTLGQGPEFLTYFQNEAQLEKSRLLSDRFSAERPKGSFSTLEIQRTEQGDSAMYLCASSLVDSNTEAFFGQGTRLTVV.